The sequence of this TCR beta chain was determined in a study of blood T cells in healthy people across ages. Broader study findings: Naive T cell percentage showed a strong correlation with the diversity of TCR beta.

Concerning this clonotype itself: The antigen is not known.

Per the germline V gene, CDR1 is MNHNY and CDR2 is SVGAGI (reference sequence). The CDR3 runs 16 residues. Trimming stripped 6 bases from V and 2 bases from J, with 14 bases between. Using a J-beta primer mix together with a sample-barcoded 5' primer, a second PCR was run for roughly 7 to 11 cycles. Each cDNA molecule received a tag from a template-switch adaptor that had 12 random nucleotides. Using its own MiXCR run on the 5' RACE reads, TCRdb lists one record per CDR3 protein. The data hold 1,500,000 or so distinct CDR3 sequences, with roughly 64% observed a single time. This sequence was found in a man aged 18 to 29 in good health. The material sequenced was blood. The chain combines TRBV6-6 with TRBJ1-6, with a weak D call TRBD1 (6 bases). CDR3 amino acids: CASSLRGGPYNSPLHF. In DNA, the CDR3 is TGTGCCAGCAGCTTACGGGGGGGCCCCTATAATTCACCCCTCCACTTT.